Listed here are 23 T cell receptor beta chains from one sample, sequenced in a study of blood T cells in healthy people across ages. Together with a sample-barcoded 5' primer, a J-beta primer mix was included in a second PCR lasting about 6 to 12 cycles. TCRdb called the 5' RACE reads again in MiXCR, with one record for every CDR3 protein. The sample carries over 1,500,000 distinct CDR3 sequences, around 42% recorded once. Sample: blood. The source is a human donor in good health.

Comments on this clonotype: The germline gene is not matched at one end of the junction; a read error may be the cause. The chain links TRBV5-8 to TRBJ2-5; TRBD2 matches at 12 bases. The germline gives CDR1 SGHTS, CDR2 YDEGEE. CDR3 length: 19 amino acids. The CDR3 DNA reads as TGTGCCGGCAGCCCAAACCGACTAGCGGGGGACTTGTACCAAGAGACCCAGTACTTC. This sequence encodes CAGSPNRLAGDLYQETQYF.

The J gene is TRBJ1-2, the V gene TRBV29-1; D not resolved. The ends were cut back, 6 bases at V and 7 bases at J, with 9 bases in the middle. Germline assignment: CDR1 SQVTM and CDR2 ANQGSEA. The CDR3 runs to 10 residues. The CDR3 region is CSVGPGGYTF. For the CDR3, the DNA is TGCAGCGTCGGCCCCGGTGGCTACACCTTC.

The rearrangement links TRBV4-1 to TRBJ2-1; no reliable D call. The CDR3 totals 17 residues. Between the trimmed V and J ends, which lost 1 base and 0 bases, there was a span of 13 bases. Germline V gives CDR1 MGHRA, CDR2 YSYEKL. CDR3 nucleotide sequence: TGCGCCAGCAGCCAAGTACAAGGTTATAGCTCCTACAATGAGCAGTTCTTC. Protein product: CASSQVQGYSSYNEQFF.

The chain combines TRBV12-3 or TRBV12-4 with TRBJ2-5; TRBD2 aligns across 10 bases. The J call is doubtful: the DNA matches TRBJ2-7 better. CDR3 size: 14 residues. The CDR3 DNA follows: TGTGCCAGCAGTCCAATAGCGGGGGGAGACGAGCAGTACTTC. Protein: CASSPIAGGDEQYF.

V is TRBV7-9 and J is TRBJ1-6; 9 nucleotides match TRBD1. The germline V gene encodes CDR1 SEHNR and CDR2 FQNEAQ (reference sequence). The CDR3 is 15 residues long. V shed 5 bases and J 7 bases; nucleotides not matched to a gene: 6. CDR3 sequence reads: CASSPVGTGNSPLHF. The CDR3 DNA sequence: TGTGCCAGCAGCCCCGTAGGGACAGGGAATTCACCCCTCCACTTT.

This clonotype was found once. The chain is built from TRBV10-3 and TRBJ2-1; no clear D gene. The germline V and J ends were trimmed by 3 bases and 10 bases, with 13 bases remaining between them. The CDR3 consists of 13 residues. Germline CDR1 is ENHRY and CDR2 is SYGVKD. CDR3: CAISESYVGEQFF. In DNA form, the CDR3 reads TGTGCCATCAGTGAATCGTATGTAGGCGAGCAGTTCTTC.

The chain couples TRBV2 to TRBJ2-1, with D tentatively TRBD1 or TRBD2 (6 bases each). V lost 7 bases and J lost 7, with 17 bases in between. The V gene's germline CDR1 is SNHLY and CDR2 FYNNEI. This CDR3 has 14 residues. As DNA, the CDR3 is TGTGCCAGCACAATCGAGGGGGGCGGTAATGAGCAGTTCTTC. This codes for CASTIEGGGNEQFF. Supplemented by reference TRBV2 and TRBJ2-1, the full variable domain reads EPEVTQTPSHQVTQMGQEVILRCVPISNHLYFYWYRQILGQKVEFLVSFYNNEISEKSEIFDDQFSVERPDGSNFTLKIRSTKLEDSAMYFCASTIEGGGNEQFFGPGTRLTVL.

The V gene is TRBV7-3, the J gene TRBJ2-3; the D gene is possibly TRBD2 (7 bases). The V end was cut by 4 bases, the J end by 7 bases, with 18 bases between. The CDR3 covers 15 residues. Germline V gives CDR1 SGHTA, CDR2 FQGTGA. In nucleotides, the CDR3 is TGTGCCAGCAGCTCCCCGGGTGGGGGGGCGAATACGCAGTATTTT. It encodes CASSSPGGGANTQYF.

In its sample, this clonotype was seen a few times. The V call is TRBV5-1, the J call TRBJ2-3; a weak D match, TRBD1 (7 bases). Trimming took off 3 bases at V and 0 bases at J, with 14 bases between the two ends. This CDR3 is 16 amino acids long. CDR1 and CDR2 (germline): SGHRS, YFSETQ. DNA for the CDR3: TGCGCCAGCAGCTCCACAGGGGACTCTAGCACAGATACGCAGTATTTT. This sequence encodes CASSSTGDSSTDTQYF.

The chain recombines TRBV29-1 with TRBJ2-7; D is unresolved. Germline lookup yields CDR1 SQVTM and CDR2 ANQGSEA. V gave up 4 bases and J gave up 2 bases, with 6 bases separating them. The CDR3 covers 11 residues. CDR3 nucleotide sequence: TGCAGCGTTGCGGAAGCCTACGAGCAGTACTTC. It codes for CSVAEAYEQYF.

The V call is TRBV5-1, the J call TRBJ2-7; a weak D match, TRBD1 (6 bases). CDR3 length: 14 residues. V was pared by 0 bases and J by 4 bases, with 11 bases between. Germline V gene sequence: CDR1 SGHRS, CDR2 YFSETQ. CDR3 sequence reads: CASSLVGTQYEQYF. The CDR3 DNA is TGCGCCAGCAGCTTGGTGGGGACACAATACGAGCAGTACTTC.

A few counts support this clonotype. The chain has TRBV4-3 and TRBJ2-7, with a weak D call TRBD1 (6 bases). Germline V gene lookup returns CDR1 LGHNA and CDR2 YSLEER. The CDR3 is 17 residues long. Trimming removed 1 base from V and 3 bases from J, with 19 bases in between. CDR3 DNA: TGCGCCAGCAGCCAAGGCCTCGGTGGGGGCGATTTCTACGAGCAGTACTTC. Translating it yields CASSQGLGGGDFYEQYF.

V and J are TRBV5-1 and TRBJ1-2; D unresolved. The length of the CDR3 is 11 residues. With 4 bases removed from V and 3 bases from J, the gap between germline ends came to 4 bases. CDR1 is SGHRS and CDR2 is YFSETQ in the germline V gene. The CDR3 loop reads CASSDDYGYTF. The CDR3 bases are TGCGCCAGCAGCGACGACTATGGCTACACCTTC.

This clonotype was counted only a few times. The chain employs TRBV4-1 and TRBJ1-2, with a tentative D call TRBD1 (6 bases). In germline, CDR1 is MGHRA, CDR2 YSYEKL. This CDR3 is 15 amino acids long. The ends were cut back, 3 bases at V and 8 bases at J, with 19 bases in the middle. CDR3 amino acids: CASSQEPQGDGGYTF. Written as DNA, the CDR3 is TGCGCCAGCAGCCAGGAACCACAGGGCGACGGGGGCTACACCTTC.

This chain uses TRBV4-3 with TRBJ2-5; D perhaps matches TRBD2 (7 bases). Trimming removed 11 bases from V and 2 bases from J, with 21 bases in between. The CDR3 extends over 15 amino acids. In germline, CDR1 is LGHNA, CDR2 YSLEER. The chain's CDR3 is CAPKGPGGPQETQYF. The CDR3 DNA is TGCGCCCCAAAAGGTCCCGGGGGGCCTCAAGAGACCCAGTACTTC.

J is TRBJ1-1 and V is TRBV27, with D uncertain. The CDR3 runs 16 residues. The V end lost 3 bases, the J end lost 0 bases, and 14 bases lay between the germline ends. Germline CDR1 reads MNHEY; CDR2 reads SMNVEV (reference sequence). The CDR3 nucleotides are TGTGCCAGCAGTTTGTGGGGAGATGGGTTGAACACTGAAGCTTTCTTT. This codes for CASSLWGDGLNTEAFF.

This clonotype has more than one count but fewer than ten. Here the CDR3 DNA reads TGTGCCAGCAGAAGACTAGCGGGGGACGACTACGAGCAGTACTTC. As protein: CASRRLAGDDYEQYF. The rearrangement joins TRBV7-9 to TRBJ2-7, with 12 bases lining up with TRBD2. V lost 6 bases to trimming and J lost 3 bases; unmatched junction nucleotides: 6. This CDR3 has 15 residues. From germline, CDR1 is SEHNR and CDR2 FQNEAQ (reference sequence).

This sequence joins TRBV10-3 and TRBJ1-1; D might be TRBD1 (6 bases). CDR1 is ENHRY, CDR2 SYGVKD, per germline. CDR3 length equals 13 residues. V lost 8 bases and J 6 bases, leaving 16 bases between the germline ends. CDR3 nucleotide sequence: TGTGCCATCCAAAATACAGGGAGGGCTGAAGCTTTCTTT. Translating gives CAIQNTGRAEAFF.

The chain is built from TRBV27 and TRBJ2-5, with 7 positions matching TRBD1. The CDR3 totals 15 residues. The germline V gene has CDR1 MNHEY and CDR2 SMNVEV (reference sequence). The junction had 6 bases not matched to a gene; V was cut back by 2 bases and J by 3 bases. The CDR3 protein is CASSLEGTEKETQYF. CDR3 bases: TGTGCCAGCAGTTTAGAAGGGACAGAAAAAGAGACCCAGTACTTC.

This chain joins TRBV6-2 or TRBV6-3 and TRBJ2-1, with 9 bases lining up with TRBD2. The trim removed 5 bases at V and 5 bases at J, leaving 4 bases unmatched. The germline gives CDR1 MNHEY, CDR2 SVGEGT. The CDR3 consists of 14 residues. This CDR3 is CASSQRLADNEQFF. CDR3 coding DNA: TGTGCCAGCAGTCAGCGACTAGCGGACAATGAGCAGTTCTTC.

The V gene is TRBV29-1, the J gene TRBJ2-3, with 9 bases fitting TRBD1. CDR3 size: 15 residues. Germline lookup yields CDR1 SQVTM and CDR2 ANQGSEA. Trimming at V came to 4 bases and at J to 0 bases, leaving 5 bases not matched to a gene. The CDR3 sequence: CSVVTGTGSTDTQYF. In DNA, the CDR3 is TGCAGCGTTGTTACCGGGACAGGGAGCACAGATACGCAGTATTTT.

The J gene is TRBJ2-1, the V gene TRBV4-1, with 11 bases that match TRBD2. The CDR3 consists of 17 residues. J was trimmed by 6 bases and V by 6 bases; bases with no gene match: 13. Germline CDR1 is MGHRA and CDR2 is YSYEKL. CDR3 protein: CASRRTPIAGGLNEQFF. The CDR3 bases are TGCGCCAGCAGACGAACACCGATAGCGGGGGGGCTCAATGAGCAGTTCTTC.

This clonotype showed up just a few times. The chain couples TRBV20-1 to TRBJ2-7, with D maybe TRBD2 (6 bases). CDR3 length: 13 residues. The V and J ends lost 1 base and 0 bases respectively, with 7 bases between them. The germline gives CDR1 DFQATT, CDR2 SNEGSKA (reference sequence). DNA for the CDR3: TGCAGTGCTAGAGGCGGGGCCTCCTACGAGCAGTACTTC. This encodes CSARGGASYEQYF.